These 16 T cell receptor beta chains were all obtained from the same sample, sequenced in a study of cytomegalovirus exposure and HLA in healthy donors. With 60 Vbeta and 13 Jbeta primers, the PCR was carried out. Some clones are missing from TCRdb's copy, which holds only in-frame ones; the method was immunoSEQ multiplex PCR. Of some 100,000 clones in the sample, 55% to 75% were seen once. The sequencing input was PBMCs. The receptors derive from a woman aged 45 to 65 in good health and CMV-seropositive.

CDR3 nucleotides: TGTGCCAGCAGCCTGGGACAAAATGAAAAACTGTTTTTT. Translated, it gives CASSLGQNEKLFF. This chain links TRBV28 with TRBJ1-4; a possible D gene is TRBD1 (6 bases). This CDR3 has 13 amino acids. Trimming shortened V by 6 bases and J by 5 bases, and 10 bases separated the two germline ends. Germline CDR1 is MDHEN and CDR2 is SYDVKM.

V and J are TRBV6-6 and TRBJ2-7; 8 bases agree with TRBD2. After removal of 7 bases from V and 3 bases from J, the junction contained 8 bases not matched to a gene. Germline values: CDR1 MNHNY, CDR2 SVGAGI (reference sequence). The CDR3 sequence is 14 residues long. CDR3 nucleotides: TGTGCCAGCACCCAGAGCGGGGGAGGCTACGAGCAGTACTTC. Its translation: CASTQSGGGYEQYF.

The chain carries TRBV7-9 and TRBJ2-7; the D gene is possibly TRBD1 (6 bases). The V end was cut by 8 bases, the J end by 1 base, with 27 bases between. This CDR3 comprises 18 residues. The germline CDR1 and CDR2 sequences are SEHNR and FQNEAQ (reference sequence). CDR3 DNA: TGTGCCAGCCGACCTGGGCCCGAACAGGGCCCCCTTTCCTACGAGCAGTACTTC. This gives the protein CASRPGPEQGPLSYEQYF.

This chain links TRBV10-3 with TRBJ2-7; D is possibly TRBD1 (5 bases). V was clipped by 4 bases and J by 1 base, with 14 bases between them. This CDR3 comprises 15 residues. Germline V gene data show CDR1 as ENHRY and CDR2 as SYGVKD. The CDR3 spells CAISVDRTRSYEQYF. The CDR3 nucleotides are TGTGCCATCAGTGTGGATAGGACAAGATCCTACGAGCAGTACTTC.

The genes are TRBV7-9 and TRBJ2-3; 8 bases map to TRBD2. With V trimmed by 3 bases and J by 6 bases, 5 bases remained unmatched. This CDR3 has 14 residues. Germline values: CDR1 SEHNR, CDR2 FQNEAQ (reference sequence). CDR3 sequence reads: CASSFMAGGDTQYF. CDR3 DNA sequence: TGTGCCAGCAGCTTTATGGCGGGAGGCGATACGCAGTATTTT.

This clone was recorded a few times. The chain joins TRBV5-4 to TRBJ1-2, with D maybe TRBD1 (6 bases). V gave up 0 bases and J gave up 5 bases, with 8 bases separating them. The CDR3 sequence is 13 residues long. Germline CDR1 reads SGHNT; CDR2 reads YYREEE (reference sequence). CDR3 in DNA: TGTGCCAGCAGCTTGGCCGGGACATATGGCTACACCTTC. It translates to CASSLAGTYGYTF.

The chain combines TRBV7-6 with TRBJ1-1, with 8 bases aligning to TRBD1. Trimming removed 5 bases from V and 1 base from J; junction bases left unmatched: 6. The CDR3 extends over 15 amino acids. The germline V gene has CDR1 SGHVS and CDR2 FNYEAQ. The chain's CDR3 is CASSRDRGGNTEAFF. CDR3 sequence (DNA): TGTGCCAGCAGCCGCGACAGGGGAGGGAACACTGAAGCTTTCTTT. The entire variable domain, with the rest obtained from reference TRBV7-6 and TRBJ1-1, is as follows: GAGVSQSPRYKVTKRGQDVALRCDPISGHVSLYWYRQALGQGPEFLTYFNYEAQQDKSGLPNDRFSAERPEGSISTLTIQRTEQRDSAMYRCASSRDRGGNTEAFFGQGTRLTVV.

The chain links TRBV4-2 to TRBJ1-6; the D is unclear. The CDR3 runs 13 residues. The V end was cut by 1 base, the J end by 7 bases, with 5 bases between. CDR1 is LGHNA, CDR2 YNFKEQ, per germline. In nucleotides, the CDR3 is TGTGCCAGCAGCCAAGCTGAGAATTCACCCCTCCACTTT. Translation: CASSQAENSPLHF.

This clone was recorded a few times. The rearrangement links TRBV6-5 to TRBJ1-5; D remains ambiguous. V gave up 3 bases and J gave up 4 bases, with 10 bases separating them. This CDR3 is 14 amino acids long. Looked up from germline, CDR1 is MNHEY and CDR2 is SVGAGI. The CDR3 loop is CASSYPGRNQPQHF. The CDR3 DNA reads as TGTGCCAGCAGTTATCCGGGTCGGAATCAGCCCCAGCATTTT.

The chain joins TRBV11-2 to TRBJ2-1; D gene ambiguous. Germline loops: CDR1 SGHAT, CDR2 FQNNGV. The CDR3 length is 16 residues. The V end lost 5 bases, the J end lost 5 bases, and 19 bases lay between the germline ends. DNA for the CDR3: TGTGCCAGCAGCCGACCAGCGTCCGTCCCCCACAATGAGCAGTTCTTC. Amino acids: CASSRPASVPHNEQFF.

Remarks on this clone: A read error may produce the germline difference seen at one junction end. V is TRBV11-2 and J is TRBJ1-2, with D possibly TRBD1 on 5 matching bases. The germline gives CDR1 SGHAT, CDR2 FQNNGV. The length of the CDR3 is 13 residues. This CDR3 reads CASSLEAGVTKAF. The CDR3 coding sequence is TGTGCCAGCAGCTTAGAGGCGGGGGTCACCAAGGCCTTC. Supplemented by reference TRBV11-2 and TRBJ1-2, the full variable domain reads EAGVAQSPRYKIIEKRQSVAFWCNPISGHATLYWYQQILGQGPKLLIQFQNNGVVDDSQLPKDRFSAERLKGVDSTLKIQPAKLEDSAVYLCASSLEAGVTKAFGSGTRLTVV.

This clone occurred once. The DNA of the CDR3 is TGCGCCAGCAACTCCCACGTCGGGGTGGACCCCAATGAGCAGTTCTTC. This gives the protein CASNSHVGVDPNEQFF. The chain has TRBV5-1 and TRBJ2-1; tentatively, D is TRBD2 (5 bases). This CDR3 has 16 amino acids. Germline CDR1 reads SGHRS; CDR2 reads YFSETQ. Trimming stripped 6 bases from V and 6 bases from J, with 22 bases between.

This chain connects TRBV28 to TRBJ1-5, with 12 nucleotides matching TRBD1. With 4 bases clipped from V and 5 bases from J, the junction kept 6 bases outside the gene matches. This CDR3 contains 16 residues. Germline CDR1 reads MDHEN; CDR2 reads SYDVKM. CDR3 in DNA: TGTGCCAGCAGTTCCATGGGACAGGGGGCTCATCAGCCCCAGCATTTT. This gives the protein CASSSMGQGAHQPQHF.

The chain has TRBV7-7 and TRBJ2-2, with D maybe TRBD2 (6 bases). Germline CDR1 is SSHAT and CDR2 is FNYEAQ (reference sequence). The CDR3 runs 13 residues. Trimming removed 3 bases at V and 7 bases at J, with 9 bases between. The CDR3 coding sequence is TGTGCCAGCAGCTTGTCGGGGGTCGGGGAGCTGTTTTTT. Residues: CASSLSGVGELFF.

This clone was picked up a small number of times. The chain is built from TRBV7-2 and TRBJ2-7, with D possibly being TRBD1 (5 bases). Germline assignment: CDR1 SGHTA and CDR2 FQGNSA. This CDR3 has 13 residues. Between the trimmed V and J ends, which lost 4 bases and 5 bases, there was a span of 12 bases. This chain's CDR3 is CASSWNSGNEQYF. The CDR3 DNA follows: TGTGCCAGCAGCTGGAATTCAGGGAACGAGCAGTACTTC.

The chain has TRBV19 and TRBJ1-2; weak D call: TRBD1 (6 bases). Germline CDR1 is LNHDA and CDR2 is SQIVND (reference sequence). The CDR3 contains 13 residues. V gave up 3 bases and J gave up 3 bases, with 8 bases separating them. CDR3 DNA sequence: TGTGCCAGTAGTATGGACAGATACTATGGCTACACCTTC. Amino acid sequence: CASSMDRYYGYTF.